The present TCR beta chain was sequenced within a study of blood T cell repertoires in COVID-19. As concerns this clone: The junction shows a germline mismatch at one end, possibly a read error.

This study enrolled people aged roughly 18 to 89 from under 25 US geographic areas. The study assigned cohorts using participant-reported clinical history. Recovered status in Cohort 3 required two negative PCRs, clearance, or symptom resolution. Methods used by the authors: The assay estimated nucleated cells by amplifying reference gene primers. The table came from immunoSEQ multiplex PCR; TCRdb's copy has only in-frame clones and leaves some out. V and J calls and clone size come straight from that table; D and trimming were deduced from the DNA. This table has 250,000 to 300,000 clones, around nine tenths appearing once. Sequenced material: PBMCs or T cells enriched from blood (not recorded which). The receptor was isolated from a woman aged 40 to 55 who had recovered from COVID-19.

CDR3 DNA sequence: TGCAGTGCTAGTGGGGGCGGGACTACTGAAAAACTGTTTTTT. Its translation: CSASGGGTTEKLFF. The chain links TRBV20-1 to TRBJ1-4; maybe TRBD1 (6 bases). This CDR3 region has 14 residues. Per germline, CDR1 DFQATT and CDR2 SNEGSKA (reference sequence).